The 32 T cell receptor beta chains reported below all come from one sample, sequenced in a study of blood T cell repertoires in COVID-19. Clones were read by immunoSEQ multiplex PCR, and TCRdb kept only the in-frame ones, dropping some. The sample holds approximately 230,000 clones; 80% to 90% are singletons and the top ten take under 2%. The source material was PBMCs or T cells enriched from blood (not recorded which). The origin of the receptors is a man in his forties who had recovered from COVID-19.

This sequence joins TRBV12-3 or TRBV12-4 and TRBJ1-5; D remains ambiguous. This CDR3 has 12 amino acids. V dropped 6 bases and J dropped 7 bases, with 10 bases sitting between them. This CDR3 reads CASRRSSQPQHF. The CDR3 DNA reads TGTGCCAGCAGGAGGTCCTCCCAGCCCCAGCATTTT.

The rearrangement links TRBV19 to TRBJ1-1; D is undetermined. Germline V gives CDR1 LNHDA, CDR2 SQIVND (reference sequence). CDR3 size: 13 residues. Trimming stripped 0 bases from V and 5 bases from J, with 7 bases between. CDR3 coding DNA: TGTGCCAGTAGTATAGATCCCGGGACTGAAGCTTTCTTT. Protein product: CASSIDPGTEAFF.

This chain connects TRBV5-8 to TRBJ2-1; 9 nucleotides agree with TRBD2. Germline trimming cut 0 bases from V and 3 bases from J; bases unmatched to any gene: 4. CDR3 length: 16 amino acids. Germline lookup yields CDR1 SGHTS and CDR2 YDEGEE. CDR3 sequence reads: CASSLGLAEIYNEQFF. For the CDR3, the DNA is TGTGCCAGCAGCTTGGGACTAGCGGAGATCTACAATGAGCAGTTCTTC.

CDR3 DNA sequence: TGTGCCAGCAGCCTGGACAGGGGGAGCACTGAAGCTTTCTTT. Translation: CASSLDRGSTEAFF. This chain links TRBV5-4 with TRBJ1-1; 10 positions agree with TRBD1. Losses at the gene ends were 4 bases for V and 4 bases for J; bases not matched to a gene: 4. The CDR3 is 14 residues long. The germline CDR1 and CDR2 sequences are SGHNT and YYREEE (reference sequence).

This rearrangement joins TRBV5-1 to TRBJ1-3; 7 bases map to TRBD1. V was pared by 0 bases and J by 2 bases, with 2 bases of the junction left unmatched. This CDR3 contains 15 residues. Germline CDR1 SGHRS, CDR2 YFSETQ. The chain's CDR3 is CASSLDTGAGNTIYF. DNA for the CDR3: TGCGCCAGCAGCTTGGACACAGGGGCTGGAAACACCATATATTTT.

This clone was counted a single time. The CDR3 DNA reads as TGTGCCAGCACCCTTGGGACAGGGGGCGCGATAAATACGCAGTATTTT. Its translation: CASTLGTGGAINTQYF. V gene TRBV9 combines with J gene TRBJ2-3; 12 positions match TRBD1. CDR1 and CDR2 (germline): SGDLS, YYNGEE. V was clipped by 6 bases and J by 7 bases; unmatched bases: 12. CDR3 length: 16 residues.

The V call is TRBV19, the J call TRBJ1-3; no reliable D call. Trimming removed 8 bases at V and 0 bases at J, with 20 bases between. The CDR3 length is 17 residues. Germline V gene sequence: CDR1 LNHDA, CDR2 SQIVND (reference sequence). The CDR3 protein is CASQSYGLSSSGNTIYF. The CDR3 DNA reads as TGTGCCAGTCAATCCTACGGACTGTCTTCCTCTGGAAACACCATATATTTT.

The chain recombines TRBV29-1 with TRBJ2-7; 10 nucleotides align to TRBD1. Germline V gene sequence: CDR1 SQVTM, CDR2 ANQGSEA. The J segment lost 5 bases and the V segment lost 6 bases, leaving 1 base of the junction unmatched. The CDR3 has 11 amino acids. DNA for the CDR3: TGCAGCGTGGGACAGGGGAACGAGCAGTACTTC. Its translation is CSVGQGNEQYF.

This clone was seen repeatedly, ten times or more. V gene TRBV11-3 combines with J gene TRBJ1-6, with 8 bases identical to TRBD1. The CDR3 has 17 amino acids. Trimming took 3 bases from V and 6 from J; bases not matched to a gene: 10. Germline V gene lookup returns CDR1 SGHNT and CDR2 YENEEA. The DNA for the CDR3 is TGTGCCAGCAGCTTGGCGTTATCAGGGACAGGTAATTCACCCCTCCACTTT. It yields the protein CASSLALSGTGNSPLHF.

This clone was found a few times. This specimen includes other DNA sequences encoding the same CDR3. CDR3 region: CASSVVRAGGANVLTF. In DNA, the CDR3 is TGTGCCAGCAGCGTAGTGAGGGCGGGTGGGGCCAACGTCCTGACTTTC. This chain joins TRBV9 and TRBJ2-6, with TRBD2 as a possible D gene (5 bases). The CDR3 totals 16 residues. Germline assignment: CDR1 SGDLS and CDR2 YYNGEE. The germline V and J ends were trimmed by 0 bases and 3 bases, with 10 bases remaining between them.

Here the CDR3 DNA reads TGTGCCAGCAGAGGGACATCGAACACCGGGGAGCTGTTTTTT. Translated, it gives CASRGTSNTGELFF. The chain recombines TRBV7-9 with TRBJ2-2; D possibly corresponds to TRBD1 (6 bases). The CDR3 has 14 residues. The V end lost 6 bases, the J end lost 0 bases, and 8 bases lay between the germline ends. Germline V gene lookup returns CDR1 SEHNR and CDR2 FQNEAQ (reference sequence).

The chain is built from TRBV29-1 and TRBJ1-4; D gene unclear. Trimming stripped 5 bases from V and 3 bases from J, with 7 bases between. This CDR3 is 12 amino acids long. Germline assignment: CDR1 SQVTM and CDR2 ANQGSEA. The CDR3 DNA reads TGCAGCGTTCGAGGATCTAATGAAAAACTGTTTTTT. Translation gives CSVRGSNEKLFF.

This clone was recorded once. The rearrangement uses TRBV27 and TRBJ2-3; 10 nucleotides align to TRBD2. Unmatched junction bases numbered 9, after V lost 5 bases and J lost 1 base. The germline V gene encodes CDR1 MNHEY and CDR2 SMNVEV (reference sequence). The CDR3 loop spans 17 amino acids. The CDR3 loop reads CASSTRRSGGGTDTQYF. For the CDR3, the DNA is TGTGCCAGCAGTACCAGGAGGAGCGGGGGGGGCACAGATACGCAGTATTTT.

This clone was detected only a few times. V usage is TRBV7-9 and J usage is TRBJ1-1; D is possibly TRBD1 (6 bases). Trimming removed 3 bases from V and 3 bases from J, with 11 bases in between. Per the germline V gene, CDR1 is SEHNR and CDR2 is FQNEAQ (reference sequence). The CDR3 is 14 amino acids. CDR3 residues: CASSFNRVDTEAFF. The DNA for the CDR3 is TGTGCCAGCAGCTTCAACAGGGTAGACACTGAAGCTTTCTTT.

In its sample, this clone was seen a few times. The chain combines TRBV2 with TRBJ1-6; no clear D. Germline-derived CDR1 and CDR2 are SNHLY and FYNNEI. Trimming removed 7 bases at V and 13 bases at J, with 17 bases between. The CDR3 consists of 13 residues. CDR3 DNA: TGTGCCAGCAATCCGGGATTGGCAGCGCCCCTCCACTTT. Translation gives CASNPGLAAPLHF.

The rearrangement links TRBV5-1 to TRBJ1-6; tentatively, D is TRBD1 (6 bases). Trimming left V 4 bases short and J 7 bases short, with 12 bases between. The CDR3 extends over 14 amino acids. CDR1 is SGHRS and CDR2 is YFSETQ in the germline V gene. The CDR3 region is CASSPRTANSPLHF. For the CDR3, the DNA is TGCGCCAGCAGCCCGCGGACAGCGAATTCACCCCTCCACTTT.

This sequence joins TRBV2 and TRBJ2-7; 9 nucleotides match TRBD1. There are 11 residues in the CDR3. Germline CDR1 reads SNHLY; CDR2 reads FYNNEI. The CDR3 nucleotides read TGTGTCAACACAGGGGGCGACGAGCAGTACTTC. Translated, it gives CVNTGGDEQYF.

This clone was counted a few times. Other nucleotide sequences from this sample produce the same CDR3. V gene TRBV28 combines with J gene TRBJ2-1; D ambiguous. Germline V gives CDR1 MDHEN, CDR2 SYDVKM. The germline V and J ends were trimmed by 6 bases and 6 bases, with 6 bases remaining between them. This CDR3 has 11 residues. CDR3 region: CASSVSNEQFF. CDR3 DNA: TGTGCCAGCAGCGTTAGCAATGAGCAGTTCTTC.

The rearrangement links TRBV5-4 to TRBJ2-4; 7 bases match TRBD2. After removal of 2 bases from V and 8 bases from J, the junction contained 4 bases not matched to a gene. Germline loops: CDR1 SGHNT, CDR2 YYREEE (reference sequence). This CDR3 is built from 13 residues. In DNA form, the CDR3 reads TGTGCCAGCAGCTTAGGCGGGAGTGACATTCAGTACTTC. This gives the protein CASSLGGSDIQYF.

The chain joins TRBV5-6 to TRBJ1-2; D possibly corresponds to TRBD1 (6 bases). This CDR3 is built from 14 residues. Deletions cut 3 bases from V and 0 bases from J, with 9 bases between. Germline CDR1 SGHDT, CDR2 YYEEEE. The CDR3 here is CASSYRAPNYGYTF. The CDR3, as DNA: TGTGCCAGCAGCTACAGGGCCCCTAACTATGGCTACACCTTC. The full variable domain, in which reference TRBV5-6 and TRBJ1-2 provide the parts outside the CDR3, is DAGVTQSPTHLIKTRGQQVTLRCSPKSGHDTVSWYQQALGQGPQFIFQYYEEEERQRGNFPDRFSGHQFPNYSSELNVNALLLGDSALYLCASSYRAPNYGYTFGSGTRLTVV.

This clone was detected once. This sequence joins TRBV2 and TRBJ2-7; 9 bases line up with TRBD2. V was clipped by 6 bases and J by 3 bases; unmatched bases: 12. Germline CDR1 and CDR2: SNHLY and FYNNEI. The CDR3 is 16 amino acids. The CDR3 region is CASRTEGLAPGYEQYF. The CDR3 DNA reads TGTGCCAGCAGAACCGAGGGACTAGCTCCTGGCTACGAGCAGTACTTC.

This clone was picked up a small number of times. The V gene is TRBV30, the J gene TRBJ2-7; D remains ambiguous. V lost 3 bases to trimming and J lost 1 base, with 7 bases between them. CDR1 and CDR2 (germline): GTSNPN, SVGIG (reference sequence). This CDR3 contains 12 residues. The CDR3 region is CAWRGRSYEQYF. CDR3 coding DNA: TGTGCCTGGAGGGGCCGGTCCTACGAGCAGTACTTC.

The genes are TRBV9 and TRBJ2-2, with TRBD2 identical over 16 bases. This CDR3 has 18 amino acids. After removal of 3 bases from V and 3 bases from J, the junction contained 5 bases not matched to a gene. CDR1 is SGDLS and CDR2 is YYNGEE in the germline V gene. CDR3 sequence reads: CASSGGLAGGPDTGELFF. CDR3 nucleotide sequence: TGTGCCAGCAGCGGGGGACTAGCGGGAGGGCCGGACACCGGGGAGCTGTTTTTT.

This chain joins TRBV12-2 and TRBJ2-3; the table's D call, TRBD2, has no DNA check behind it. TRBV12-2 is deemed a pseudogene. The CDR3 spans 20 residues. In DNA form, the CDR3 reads TGTGCAAGTCGCCCCTCCCTCCCGATTCGGCCGCGGGAAGGCCCAGATACGCAGTATTTT. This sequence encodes CASRPSLPIRPREGPDTQYF.

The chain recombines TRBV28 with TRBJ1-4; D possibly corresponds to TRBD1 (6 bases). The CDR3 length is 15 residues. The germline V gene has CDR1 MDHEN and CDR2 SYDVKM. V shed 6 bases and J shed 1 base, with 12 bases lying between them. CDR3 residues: CASRGAGETNEKLFF. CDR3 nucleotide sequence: TGTGCCAGCAGGGGGGCAGGGGAAACTAATGAAAAACTGTTTTTT.

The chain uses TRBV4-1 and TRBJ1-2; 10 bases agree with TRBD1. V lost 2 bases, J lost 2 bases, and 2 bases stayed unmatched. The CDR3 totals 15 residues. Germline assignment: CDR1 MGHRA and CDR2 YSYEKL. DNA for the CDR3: TGCGCCAGCAGCCAAAGGGACAGGGGAAACTATGGCTACACCTTC. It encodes CASSQRDRGNYGYTF.

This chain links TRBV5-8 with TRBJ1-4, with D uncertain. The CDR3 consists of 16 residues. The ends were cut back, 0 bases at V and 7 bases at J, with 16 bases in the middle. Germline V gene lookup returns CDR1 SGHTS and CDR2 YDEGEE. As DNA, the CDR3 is TGTGCCAGCAGCTTGGGGGTCGACGGCTCGGGTGAAAAACTGTTTTTT. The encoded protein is CASSLGVDGSGEKLFF.

DNA for the CDR3: TGTGCCAGCTCCCCCGGACAGGGGCCGCGATTCGGCACTGAAGCTTTCTTT. Its translation is CASSPGQGPRFGTEAFF. The chain links TRBV18 to TRBJ1-1; 9 nucleotides agree with TRBD1. The CDR3 consists of 17 residues. CDR1 is KGHSH, CDR2 LQKENI, per germline. Trimming cost V 6 bases and J 4 bases; bases outside gene matches: 15.

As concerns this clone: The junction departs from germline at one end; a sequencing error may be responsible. This CDR3 is CASSLRTAVLLSHNEQFF. In DNA, the CDR3 is TGTGCCAGCAGCTTAAGGACAGCCGTCCTCCTCTCCCACAATGAGCAGTTCTTC. This rearrangement joins TRBV7-2 to TRBJ2-1; a possible D gene is TRBD1 (6 bases). CDR3 length: 18 amino acids. The germline V gene encodes CDR1 SGHTA and CDR2 FQGNSA. Together with reference TRBV7-2 and TRBJ2-1, the CDR3 gives the full variable domain: GAGVSQSPSNKVTEKGKDVELRCDPISGHTALYWYRQSLGQGLEFLIYFQGNSAPDKSGLPSDRFSAERTGGSVSTLTIQRTQQEDSAVYLCASSLRTAVLLSHNEQFFGPGTRLTVL.

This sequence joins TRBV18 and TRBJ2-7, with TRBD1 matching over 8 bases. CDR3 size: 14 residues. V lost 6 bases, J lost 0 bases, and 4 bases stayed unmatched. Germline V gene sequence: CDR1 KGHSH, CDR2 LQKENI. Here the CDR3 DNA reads TGTGCCAGCTCCCGGGGACAGGACTCCTACGAGCAGTACTTC. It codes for CASSRGQDSYEQYF. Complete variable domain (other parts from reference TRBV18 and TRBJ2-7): NAGVMQNPRHLVRRRGQEARLRCSPMKGHSHVYWYRQLPEEGLKFMVYLQKENIIDESGMPKERFSAEFPKEGPSILRIQQVVRGDSAAYFCASSRGQDSYEQYFGPGTRLTVT.

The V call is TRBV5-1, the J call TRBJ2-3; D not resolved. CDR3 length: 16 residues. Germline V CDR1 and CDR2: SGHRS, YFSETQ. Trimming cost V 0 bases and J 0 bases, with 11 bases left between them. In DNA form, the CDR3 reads TGCGCCAGCAGCTTGGATCCGGGTTTTAGCACAGATACGCAGTATTTT. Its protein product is CASSLDPGFSTDTQYF.

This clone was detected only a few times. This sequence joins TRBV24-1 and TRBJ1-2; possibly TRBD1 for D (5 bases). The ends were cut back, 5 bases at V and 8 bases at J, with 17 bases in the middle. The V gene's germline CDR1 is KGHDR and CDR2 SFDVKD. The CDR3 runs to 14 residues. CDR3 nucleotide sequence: TGTGCCACCAGTGCCTTCGGCGGGGCGGGAGGCTACACCTTC. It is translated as CATSAFGGAGGYTF.